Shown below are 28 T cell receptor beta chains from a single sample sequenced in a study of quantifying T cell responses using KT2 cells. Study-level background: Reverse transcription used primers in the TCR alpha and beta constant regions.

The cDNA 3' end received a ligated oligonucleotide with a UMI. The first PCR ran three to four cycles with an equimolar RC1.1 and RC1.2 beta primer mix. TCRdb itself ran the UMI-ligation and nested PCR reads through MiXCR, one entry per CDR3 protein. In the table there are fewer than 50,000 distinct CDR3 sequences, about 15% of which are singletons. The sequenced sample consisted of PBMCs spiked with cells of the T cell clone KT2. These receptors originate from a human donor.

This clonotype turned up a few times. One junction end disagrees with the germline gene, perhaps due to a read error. CDR3 amino acids: CSVATSSYNEQSF. In DNA form, the CDR3 reads TGCAGCGTTGCGACTTCCTCCTACAATGAGCAGTCCTTC. The chain joins TRBV29-1 to TRBJ2-1, with D uncertain. This CDR3 region has 13 residues. The germline V gene has CDR1 SQVTM and CDR2 ANQGSEA.

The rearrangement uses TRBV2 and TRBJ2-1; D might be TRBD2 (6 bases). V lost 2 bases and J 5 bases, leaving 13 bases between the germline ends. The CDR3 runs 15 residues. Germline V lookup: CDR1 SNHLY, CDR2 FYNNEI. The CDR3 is CASSEYGGFDNEQFF. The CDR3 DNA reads TGTGCCAGCAGTGAATACGGGGGTTTCGACAATGAGCAGTTCTTC. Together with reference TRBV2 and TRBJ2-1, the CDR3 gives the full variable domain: EPEVTQTPSHQVTQMGQEVILRCVPISNHLYFYWYRQILGQKVEFLVSFYNNEISEKSEIFDDQFSVERPDGSNFTLKIRSTKLEDSAMYFCASSEYGGFDNEQFFGPGTRLTVL.

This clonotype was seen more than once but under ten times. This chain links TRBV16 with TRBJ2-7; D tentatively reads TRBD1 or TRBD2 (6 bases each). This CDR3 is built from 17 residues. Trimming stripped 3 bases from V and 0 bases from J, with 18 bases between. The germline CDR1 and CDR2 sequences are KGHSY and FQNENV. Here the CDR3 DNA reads TGTGCCAGCAGCCACATCTGGGGGGCCCCCGGCTCCTACGAGCAGTACTTC. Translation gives CASSHIWGAPGSYEQYF.

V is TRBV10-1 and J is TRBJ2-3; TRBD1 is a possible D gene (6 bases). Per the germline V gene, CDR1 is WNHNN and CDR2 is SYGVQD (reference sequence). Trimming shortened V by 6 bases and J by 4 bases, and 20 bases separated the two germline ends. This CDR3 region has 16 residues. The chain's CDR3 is CASSYIQGKGPDTQYF. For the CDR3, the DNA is TGCGCCAGCAGCTACATACAGGGAAAAGGACCAGATACGCAGTATTTT.

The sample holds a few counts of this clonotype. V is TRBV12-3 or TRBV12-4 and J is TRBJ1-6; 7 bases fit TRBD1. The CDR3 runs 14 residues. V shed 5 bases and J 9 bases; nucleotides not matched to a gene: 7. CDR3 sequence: CASSPDREASPLHF. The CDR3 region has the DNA TGTGCCAGCAGTCCTGACAGGGAAGCTTCACCCCTCCACTTT.

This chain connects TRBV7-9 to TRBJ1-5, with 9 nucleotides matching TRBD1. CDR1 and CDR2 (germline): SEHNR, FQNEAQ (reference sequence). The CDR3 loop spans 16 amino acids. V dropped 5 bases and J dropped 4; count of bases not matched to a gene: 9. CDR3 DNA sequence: TGTGCCAGCAGCCTAACGGGGACAGGGAGTAATCAGCCCCAGCATTTT. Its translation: CASSLTGTGSNQPQHF.

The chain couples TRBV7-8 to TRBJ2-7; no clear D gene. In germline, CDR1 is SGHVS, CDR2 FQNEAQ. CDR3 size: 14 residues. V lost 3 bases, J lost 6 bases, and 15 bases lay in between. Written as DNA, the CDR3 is TGTGCCAGCAGCTTCCTGGGCCGAGACCCCGAGCAGTACTTC. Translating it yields CASSFLGRDPEQYF.

The CDR3 DNA sequence: TGTGCCAGCAGAGACCAGGGGCTGGGCAATCAGCCCCAGCATTTT. Translation: CASRDQGLGNQPQHF. The J gene is TRBJ1-5, the V gene TRBV12-3 or TRBV12-4; possibly TRBD1 for D (6 bases). The V and J ends lost 6 bases and 2 bases respectively, with 14 bases between them. This CDR3 region has 15 residues.

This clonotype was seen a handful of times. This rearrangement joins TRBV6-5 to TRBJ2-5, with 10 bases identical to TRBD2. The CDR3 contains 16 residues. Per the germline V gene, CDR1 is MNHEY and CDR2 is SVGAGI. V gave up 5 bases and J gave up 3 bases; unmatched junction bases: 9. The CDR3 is CASSNQGTSVKETQYF. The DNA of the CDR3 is TGTGCCAGCAGTAACCAGGGGACTAGCGTAAAAGAGACCCAGTACTTC.

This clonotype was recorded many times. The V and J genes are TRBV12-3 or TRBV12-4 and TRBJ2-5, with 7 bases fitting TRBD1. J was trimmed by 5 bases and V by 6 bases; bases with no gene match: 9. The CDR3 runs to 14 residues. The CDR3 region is CASRSTGQWETQYF. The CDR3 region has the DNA TGTGCCAGCAGATCGACAGGGCAGTGGGAGACCCAGTACTTC.

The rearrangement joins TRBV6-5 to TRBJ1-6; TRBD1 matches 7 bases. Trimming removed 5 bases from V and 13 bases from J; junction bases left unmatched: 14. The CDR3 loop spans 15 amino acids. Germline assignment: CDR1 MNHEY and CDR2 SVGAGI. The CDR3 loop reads CASSQARDSGSPLHF. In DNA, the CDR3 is TGTGCCAGCAGTCAAGCCCGGGACAGCGGATCCCCCCTCCACTTT.

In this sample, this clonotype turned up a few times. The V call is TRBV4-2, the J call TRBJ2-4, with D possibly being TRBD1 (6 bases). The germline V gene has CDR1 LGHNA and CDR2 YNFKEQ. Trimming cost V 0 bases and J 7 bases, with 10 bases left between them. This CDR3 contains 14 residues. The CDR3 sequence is CASSQEWQGNIQYF. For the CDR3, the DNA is TGTGCCAGCAGCCAAGAGTGGCAGGGGAACATTCAGTACTTC.

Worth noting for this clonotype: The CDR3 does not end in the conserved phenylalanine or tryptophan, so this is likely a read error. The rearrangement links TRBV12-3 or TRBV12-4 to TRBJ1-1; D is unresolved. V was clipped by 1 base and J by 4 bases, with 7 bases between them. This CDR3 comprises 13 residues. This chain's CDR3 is CASSLVGGTEAFL. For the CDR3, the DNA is TGTGCCAGCAGTTTAGTCGGAGGCACTGAAGCTTTCTTG.

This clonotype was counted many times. CDR3 in amino acids: CSVFGSNRVGYTF. Here the CDR3 DNA reads TGCAGCGTTTTCGGGTCTAACCGGGTTGGCTACACCTTC. This rearrangement joins TRBV29-1 to TRBJ1-2, with D unresolved. Trimming shortened V by 5 bases and J by 7 bases, and 17 bases separated the two germline ends. Germline CDR1 is SQVTM and CDR2 is ANQGSEA. The CDR3 has 13 residues.

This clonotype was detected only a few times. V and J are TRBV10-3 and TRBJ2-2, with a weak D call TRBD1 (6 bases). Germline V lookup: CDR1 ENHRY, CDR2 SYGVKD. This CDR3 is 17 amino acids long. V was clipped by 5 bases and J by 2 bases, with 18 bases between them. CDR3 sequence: CAISSSKTGPNTGELFF. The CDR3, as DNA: TGTGCCATCAGTAGCTCGAAGACAGGACCCAACACCGGGGAGCTGTTTTTT.

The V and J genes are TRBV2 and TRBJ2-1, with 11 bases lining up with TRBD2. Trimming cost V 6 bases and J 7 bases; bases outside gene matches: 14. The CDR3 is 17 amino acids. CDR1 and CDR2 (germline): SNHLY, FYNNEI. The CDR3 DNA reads TGTGCCAGCAGGGGTTTCCCCGTAGCGGGAGGGGGGAATGAGCAGTTCTTC. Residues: CASRGFPVAGGGNEQFF.

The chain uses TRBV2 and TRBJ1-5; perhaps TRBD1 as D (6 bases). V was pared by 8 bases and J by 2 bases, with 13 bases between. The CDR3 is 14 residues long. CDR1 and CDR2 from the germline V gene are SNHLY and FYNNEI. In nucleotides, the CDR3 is TGTGCCAGCGTTATAGGGGGGGGCAATCAGCCCCAGCATTTT. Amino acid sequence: CASVIGGGNQPQHF.

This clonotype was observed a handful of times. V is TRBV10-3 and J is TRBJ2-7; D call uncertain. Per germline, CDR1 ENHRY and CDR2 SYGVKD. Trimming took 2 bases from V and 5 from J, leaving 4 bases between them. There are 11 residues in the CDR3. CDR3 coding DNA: TGTGCCATCAGTGAGGTTAACGAGCAGTACTTC. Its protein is CAISEVNEQYF.

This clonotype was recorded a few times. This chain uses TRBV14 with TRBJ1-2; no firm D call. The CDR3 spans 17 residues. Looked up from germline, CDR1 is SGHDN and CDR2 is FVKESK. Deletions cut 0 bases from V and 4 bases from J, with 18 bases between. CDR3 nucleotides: TGTGCCAGCAGCCAAGATCGGGTTAGGGTTGGAGCCTATGGCTACACCTTC. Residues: CASSQDRVRVGAYGYTF.

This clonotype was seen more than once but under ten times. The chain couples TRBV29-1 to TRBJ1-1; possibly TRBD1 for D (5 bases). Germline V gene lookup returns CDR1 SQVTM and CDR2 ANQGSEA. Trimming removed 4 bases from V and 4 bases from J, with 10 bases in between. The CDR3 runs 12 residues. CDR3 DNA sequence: TGCAGCGTTGCCAGGGTTTCCACTGAAGCTTTCTTT. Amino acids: CSVARVSTEAFF.

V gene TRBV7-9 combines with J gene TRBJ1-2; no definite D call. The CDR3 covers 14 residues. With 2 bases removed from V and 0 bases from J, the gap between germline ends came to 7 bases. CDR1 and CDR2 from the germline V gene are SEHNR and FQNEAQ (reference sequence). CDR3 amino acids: CASSLTQTNYGYTF. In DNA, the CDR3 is TGTGCCAGCAGCTTAACTCAGACTAACTATGGCTACACCTTC.

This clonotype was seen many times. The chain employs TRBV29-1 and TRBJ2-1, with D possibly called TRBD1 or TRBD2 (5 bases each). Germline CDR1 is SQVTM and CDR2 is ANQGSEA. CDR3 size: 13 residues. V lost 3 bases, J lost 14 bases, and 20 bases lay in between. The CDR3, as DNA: TGCAGCGTTGAGCTAACTAGTTCCAGGGAAGAGTTCTTC. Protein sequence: CSVELTSSREEFF.

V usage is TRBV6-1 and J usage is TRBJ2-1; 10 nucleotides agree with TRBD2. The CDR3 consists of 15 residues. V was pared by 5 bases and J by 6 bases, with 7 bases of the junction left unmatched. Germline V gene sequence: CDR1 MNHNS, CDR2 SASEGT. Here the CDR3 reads CASSLLAGVVNEQFF. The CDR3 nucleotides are TGTGCCAGCAGTCTTCTAGCGGGAGTTGTCAATGAGCAGTTCTTC.

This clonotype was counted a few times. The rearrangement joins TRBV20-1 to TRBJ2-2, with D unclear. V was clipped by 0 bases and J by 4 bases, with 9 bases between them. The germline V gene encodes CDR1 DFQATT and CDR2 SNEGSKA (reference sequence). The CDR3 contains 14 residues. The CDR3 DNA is TGCAGTGCTAGAGAGGGCTCGACCACCGGGGAGCTGTTTTTT. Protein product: CSAREGSTTGELFF.

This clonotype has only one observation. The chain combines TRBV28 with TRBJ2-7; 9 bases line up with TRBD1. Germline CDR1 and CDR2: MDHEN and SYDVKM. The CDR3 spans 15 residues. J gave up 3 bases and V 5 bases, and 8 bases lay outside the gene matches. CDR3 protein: CASSPAGTGFYEQYF. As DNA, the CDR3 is TGTGCCAGCAGTCCCGCCGGGACAGGGTTCTACGAGCAGTACTTC.

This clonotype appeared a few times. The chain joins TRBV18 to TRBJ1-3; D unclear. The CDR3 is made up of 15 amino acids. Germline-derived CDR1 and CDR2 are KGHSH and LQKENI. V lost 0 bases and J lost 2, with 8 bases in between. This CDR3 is CASSPPERTGNTIYF. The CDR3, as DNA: TGTGCCAGCTCACCACCGGAGAGAACTGGAAACACCATATATTTT.

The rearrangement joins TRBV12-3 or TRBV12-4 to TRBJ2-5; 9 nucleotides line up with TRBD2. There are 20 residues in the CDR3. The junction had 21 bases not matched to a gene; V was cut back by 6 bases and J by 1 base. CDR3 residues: CASSPRPPSGALRLQETQYF. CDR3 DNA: TGTGCCAGCAGCCCCCGGCCCCCTAGCGGGGCCCTCCGTCTCCAAGAGACCCAGTACTTC.

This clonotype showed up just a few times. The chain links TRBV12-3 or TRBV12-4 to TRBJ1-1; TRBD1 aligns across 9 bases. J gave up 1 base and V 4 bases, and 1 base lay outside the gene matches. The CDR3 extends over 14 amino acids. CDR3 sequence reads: CASSWTGENTEAFF. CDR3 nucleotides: TGTGCCAGCAGTTGGACAGGGGAGAACACTGAAGCTTTCTTT.